This section outlines one TCR beta chain sequence together with its context. The antigen remains undetermined. This record belongs to a study of cytomegalovirus exposure and HLA in healthy donors. Findings and caveats of the study: The authors assumed roughly uniform sequencing depth across donors for presence/absence analyses. A prior analysis recorded that most TCR beta V segments were productive about 90% or about 30% of the time.

This CDR3 is built from 14 residues. Per the germline V gene, CDR1 is MNHEY and CDR2 is SVGAGI. With 8 bases removed from V and 5 bases from J, the gap between germline ends came to 18 bases. The PCR contained 60 Vbeta and 13 Jbeta primers. Using immunoSEQ multiplex PCR, the repertoire was profiled, and TCRdb retains in-frame clones only, with some absent. The sample lists approximately 140,000 clones; about 77% were seen once. This TCR came from a female donor in good health and CMV-seronegative. The chain carries TRBV6-5 and TRBJ1-1, with D tentatively TRBD1 (5 bases). Sequencing input: PBMCs. CDR3 protein: CASLHVGAGTEAFF. The CDR3 coding sequence is TGTGCCAGCCTCCATGTTGGGGCTGGGACTGAAGCTTTCTTT.